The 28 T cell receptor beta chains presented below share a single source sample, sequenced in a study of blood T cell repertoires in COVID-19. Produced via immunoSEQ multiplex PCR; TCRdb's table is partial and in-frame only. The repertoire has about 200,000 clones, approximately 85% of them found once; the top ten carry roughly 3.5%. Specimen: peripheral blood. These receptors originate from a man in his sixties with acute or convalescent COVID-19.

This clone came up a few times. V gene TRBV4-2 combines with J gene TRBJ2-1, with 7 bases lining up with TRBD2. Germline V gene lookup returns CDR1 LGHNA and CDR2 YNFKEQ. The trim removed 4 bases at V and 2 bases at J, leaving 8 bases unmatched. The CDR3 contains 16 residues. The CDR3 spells CASSPSGGSTYNEQFF. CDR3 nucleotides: TGTGCCAGCAGCCCCTCGGGCGGGAGTACCTACAATGAGCAGTTCTTC.

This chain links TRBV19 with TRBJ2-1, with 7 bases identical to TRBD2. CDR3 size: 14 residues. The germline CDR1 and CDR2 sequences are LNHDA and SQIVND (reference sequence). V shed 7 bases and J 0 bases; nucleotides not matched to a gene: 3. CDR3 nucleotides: TGTGCCAGTAATGGGGGGGGCTCCTACAATGAGCAGTTCTTC. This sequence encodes CASNGGGSYNEQFF.

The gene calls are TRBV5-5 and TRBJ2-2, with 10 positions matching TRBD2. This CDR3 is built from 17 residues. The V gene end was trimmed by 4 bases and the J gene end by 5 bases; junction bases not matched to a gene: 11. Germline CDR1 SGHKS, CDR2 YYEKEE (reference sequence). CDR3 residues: CASSVRLAGTGTGELFF. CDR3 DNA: TGTGCCAGCAGCGTCCGACTAGCGGGCACAGGGACCGGGGAGCTGTTTTTT.

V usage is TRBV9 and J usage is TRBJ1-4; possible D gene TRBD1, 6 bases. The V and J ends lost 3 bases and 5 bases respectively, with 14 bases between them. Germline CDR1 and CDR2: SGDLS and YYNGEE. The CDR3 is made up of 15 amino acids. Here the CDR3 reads CASSGGTYQNEKLFF. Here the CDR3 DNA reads TGTGCCAGCAGCGGGGGGACATATCAAAATGAAAAACTGTTTTTT. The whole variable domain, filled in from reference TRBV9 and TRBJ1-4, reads DSGVTQTPKHLITATGQRVTLRCSPRSGDLSVYWYQQSLDQGLQFLIQYYNGEERAKGNILERFSAQQFPDLHSELNLSSLELGDSALYFCASSGGTYQNEKLFFGSGTQLSVL.

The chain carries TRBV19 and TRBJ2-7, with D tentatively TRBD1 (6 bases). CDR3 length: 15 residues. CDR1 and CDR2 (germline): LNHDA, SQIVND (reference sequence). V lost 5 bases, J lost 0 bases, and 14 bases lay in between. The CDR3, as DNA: TGTGCCAGTAGTCTCCCCGGGACACCCTCCTACGAGCAGTACTTC. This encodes CASSLPGTPSYEQYF.

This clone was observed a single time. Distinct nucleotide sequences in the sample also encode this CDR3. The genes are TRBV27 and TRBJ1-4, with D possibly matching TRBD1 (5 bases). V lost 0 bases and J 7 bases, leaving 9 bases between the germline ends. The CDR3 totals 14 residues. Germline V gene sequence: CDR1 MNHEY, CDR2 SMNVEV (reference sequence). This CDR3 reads CASSLSGAGEKLFF. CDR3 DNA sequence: TGTGCCAGCAGTTTATCAGGGGCAGGTGAAAAACTGTTTTTT.

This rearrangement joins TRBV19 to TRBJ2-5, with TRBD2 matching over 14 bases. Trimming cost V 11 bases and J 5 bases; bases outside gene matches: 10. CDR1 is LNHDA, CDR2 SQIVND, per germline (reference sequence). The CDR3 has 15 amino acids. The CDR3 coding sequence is TGTGCCCCCGGGGGACTAGCGGGAGACCGGGAGACCCAGTACTTC. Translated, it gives CAPGGLAGDRETQYF.

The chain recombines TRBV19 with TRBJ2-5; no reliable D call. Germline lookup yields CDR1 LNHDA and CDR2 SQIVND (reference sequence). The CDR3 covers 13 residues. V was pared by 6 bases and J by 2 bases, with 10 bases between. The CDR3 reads CASRAPPQETQYF. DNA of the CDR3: TGTGCCAGTAGGGCCCCACCGCAAGAGACCCAGTACTTC.

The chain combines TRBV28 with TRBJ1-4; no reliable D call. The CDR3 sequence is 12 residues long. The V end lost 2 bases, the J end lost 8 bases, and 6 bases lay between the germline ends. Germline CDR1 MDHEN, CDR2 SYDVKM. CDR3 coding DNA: TGTGCCAGCAGTTTAAATCAGGAAAAACTGTTTTTT. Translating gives CASSLNQEKLFF.

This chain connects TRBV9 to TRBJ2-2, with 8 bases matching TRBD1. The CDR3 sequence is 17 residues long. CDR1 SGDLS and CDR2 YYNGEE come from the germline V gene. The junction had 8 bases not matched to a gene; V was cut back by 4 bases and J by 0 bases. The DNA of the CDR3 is TGTGCCAGCAGCCCCAGATCGACAGGGGCGAACACCGGGGAGCTGTTTTTT. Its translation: CASSPRSTGANTGELFF.

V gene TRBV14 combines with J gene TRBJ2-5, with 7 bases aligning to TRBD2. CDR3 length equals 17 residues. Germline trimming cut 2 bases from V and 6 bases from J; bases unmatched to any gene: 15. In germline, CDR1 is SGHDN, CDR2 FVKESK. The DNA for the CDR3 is TGTGCCAGCAGCCAATCAGCCAGGTTGGCGGGAGAAAAGACCCAGTACTTC. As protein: CASSQSARLAGEKTQYF.

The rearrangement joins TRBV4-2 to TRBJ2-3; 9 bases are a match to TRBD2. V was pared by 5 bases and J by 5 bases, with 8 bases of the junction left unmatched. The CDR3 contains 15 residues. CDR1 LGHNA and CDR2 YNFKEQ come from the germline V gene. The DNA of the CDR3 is TGTGCCAGCAGCGGGTTAGCGGGAGTAAGAGATACGCAGTATTTT. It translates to CASSGLAGVRDTQYF.

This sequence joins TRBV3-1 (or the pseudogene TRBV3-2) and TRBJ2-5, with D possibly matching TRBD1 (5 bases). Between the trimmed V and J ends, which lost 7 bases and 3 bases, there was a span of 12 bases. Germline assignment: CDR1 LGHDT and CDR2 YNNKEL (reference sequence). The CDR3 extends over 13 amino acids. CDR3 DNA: TGTGCCAGCACCCCTAGGGGCGAAGAGACCCAGTACTTC. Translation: CASTPRGEETQYF.

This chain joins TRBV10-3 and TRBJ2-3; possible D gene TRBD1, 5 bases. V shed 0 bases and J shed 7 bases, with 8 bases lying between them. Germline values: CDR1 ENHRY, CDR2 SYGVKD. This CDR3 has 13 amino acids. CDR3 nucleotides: TGTGCCATCAGTGAGTCTGCAGGGAATACGCAGTATTTT. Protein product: CAISESAGNTQYF.

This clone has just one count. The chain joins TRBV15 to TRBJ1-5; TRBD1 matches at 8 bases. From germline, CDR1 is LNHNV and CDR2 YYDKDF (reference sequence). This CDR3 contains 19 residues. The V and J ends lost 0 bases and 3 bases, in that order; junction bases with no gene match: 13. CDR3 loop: CATSRDYPSGTGVNQPQHF. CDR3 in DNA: TGTGCCACCAGCAGAGATTACCCTTCCGGGACAGGCGTCAATCAGCCCCAGCATTTT. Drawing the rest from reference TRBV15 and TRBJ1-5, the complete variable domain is DAMVIQNPRYQVTQFGKPVTLSCSQTLNHNVMYWYQQKSSQAPKLLFHYYDKDFNNEADTPDNFQSRRPNTSFCFLDIRSPGLGDTAMYLCATSRDYPSGTGVNQPQHFGDGTRLSIL.

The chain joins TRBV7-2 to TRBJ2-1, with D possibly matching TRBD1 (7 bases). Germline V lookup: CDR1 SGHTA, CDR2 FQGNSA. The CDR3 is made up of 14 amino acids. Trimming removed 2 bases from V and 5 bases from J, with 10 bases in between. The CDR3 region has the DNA TGTGCCAGCAGCTTACCCAGGGGGGACAATGAGCAGTTCTTC. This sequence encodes CASSLPRGDNEQFF.

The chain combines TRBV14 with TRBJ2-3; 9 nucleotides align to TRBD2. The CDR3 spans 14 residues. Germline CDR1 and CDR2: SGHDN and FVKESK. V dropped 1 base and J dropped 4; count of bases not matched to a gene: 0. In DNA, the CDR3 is TGTGCCAGCAGCCAAGGGACTAGCGCAGATACGCAGTATTTT. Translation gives CASSQGTSADTQYF.

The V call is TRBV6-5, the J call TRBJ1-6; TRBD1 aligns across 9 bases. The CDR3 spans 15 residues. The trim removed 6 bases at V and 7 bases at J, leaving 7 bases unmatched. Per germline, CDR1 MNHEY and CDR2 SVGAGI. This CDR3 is CASSQGQGRNSPLHF. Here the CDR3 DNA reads TGTGCCAGCAGCCAGGGACAGGGTCGAAATTCACCCCTCCACTTT.

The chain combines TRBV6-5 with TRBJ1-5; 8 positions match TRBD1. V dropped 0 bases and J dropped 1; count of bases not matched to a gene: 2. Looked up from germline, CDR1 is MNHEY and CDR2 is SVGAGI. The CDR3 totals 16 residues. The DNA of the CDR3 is TGTGCCAGCAGTTACTCGAGGACAGGGAGCAATCAGCCCCAGCATTTT. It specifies CASSYSRTGSNQPQHF.

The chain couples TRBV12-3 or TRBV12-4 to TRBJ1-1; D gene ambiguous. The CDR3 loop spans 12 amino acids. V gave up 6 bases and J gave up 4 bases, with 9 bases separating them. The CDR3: CASSLSGTEAFF. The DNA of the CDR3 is TGTGCCAGCAGCCTCTCGGGCACTGAAGCTTTCTTT.

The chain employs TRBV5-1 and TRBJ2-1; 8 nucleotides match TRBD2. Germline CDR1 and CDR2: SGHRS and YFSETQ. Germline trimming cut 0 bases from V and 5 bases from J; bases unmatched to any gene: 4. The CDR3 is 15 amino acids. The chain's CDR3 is CASSLVAGGHNEQFF. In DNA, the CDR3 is TGCGCCAGCAGCTTGGTGGCGGGAGGCCACAATGAGCAGTTCTTC.

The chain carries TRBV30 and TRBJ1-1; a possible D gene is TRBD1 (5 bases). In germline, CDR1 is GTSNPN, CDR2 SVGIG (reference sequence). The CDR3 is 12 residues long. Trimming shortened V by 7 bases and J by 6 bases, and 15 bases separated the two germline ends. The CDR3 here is CAYTGDTAEAFF. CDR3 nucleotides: TGTGCCTACACAGGAGATACGGCTGAAGCTTTCTTT.

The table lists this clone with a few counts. CDR3 sequence (DNA): TGTGCCAGCAGCTTAGTAGACAATCAGCCCCAGCATTTT. It codes for CASSLVDNQPQHF. The chain carries TRBV7-9 and TRBJ1-5; no definite D call. The CDR3 runs 13 residues. V was clipped by 1 base and J by 3 bases, with 4 bases between them. CDR1 is SEHNR and CDR2 is FQNEAQ in the germline V gene (reference sequence).

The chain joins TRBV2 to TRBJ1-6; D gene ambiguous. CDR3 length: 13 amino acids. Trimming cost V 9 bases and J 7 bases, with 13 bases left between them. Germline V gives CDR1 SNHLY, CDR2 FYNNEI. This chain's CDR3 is CASSPEGNSPLHF. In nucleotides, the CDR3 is TGTGCCAGTTCTCCTGAGGGAAATTCACCCCTCCACTTT.

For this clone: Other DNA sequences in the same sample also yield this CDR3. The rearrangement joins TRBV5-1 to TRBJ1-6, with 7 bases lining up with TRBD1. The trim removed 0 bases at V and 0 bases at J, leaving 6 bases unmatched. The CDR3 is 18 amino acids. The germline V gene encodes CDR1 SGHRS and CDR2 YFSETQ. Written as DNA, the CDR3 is TGCGCCAGCAGCTTGGGGACAGGTCTAAGCTCCTATAATTCACCCCTCCACTTT. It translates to CASSLGTGLSSYNSPLHF.

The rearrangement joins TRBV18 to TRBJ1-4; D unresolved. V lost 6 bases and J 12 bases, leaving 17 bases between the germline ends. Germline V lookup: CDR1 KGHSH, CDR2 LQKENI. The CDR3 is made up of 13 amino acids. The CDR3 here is CASSLSGGKELFF. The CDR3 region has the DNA TGTGCCAGCTCCCTCTCGGGTGGAAAGGAACTGTTTTTT. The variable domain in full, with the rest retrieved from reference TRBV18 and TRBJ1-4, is NAGVMQNPRHLVRRRGQEARLRCSPMKGHSHVYWYRQLPEEGLKFMVYLQKENIIDESGMPKERFSAEFPKEGPSILRIQQVVRGDSAAYFCASSLSGGKELFFGSGTQLSVL.

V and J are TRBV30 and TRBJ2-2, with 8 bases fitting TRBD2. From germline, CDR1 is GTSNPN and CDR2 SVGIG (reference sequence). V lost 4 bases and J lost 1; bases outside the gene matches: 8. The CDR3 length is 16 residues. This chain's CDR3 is CAWIVLSGKNTGELFF. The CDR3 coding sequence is TGTGCCTGGATTGTCCTTAGCGGGAAGAACACCGGGGAGCTGTTTTTT.

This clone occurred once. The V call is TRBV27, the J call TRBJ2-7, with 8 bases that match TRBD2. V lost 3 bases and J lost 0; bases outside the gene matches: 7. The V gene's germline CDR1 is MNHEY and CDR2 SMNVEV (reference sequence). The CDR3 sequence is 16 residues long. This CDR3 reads CASSFGRAKSSYEQYF. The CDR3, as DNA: TGTGCCAGCAGTTTCGGGAGGGCGAAAAGCTCCTACGAGCAGTACTTC.